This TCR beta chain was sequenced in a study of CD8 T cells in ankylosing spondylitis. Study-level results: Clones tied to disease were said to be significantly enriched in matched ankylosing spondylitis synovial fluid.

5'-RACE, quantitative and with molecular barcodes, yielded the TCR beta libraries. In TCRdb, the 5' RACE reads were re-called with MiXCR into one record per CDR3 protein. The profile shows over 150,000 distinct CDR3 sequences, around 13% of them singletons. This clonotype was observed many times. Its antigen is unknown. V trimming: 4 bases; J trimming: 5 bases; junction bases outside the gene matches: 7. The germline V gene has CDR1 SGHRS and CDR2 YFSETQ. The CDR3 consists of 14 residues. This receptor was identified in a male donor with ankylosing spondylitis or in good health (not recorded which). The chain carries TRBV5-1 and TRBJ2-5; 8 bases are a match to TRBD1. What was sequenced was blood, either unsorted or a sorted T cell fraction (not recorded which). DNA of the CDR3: TGCGCCAGCAGCATCCGGGGACAGGCGGAGACCCAGTACTTC. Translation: CASSIRGQAETQYF.